One and the same sample provided the 19 T cell receptor beta chains below, sequenced in a study of OX40 agonist ivuxolimab in advanced cancers. The method was immunoSEQ multiplex PCR; TCRdb's version includes in-frame clones alone and lacks a portion of them. Of approximately 66,000 clones in the sample, about 88% were seen once. Here the sequenced sample was CD4+ or CD8+ T cells sorted from blood, taken in a trial of the OX40 agonist ivuxolimab. These receptors were obtained from an adult with an advanced solid tumor such as melanoma, head and neck, liver or kidney cancer.

This chain uses TRBV5-1 with TRBJ2-3, with D unclear. The CDR3 runs 13 residues. Germline loops: CDR1 SGHRS, CDR2 YFSETQ. The V end lost 4 bases, the J end lost 4 bases, and 10 bases lay between the germline ends. The chain's CDR3 is CASSVVVSDTQYF. The CDR3 nucleotides read TGCGCCAGCAGCGTGGTGGTGTCAGATACGCAGTATTTT.

CDR3 protein: CASSQDRRGRGYEQYF. The CDR3 DNA sequence: TGCGCCAGCAGCCAAGATAGGCGGGGCAGGGGCTACGAGCAGTACTTC. The chain employs TRBV4-1 and TRBJ2-7; tentatively, D is TRBD1 or TRBD2 (6 bases each). The CDR3 runs 16 residues. CDR1 and CDR2 (germline): MGHRA, YSYEKL. Trimming took 0 bases from V and 3 from J, leaving 15 bases between them.

This clone is labeled as medium-sized. The CDR3 DNA reads as TGTGCCAGCAGCCTACGGGCCGCCAGCACCCTTAACTATGGCTACACCTTC. It translates to CASSLRAASTLNYGYTF. This chain links TRBV7-2 with TRBJ1-2; D call uncertain. Trimming took off 5 bases at V and 1 base at J, with 20 bases between the two ends. The germline gives CDR1 SGHTA, CDR2 FQGNSA. There are 17 residues in the CDR3.

The chain is built from TRBV27 and TRBJ2-1; D unresolved. Germline CDR1 reads MNHEY; CDR2 reads SMNVEV (reference sequence). This CDR3 has 16 amino acids. The ends were cut back, 3 bases at V and 4 bases at J, with 16 bases in the middle. CDR3 sequence reads: CASSFLADARYNEQFF. CDR3 coding DNA: TGTGCCAGCAGTTTTTTAGCTGACGCCAGGTACAATGAGCAGTTCTTC.

V gene TRBV7-2 combines with J gene TRBJ2-7, with a possible D match to TRBD1 (6 bases). The CDR3 length is 13 residues. V lost 5 bases and J 3 bases, leaving 11 bases between the germline ends. Germline lookup yields CDR1 SGHTA and CDR2 FQGNSA. CDR3 sequence (DNA): TGTGCCAGCAGCCCTCTCAGGGGCTACGAGCAGTACTTC. Its protein is CASSPLRGYEQYF. The full variable domain, its missing parts supplied by reference TRBV7-2 and TRBJ2-7, is GAGVSQSPSNKVTEKGKDVELRCDPISGHTALYWYRQSLGQGLEFLIYFQGNSAPDKSGLPSDRFSAERTGGSVSTLTIQRTQQEDSAVYLCASSPLRGYEQYFGPGTRLTVT.

This clone has only one observation. The rearrangement uses TRBV7-2 and TRBJ1-4, with a possible D match to TRBD1 (5 bases). The ends were cut back, 2 bases at V and 5 bases at J, with 15 bases in the middle. Per germline, CDR1 SGHTA and CDR2 FQGNSA. The CDR3 has 16 residues. CDR3 amino acids: CASSLTPGTLNEKLFF. The DNA of the CDR3 is TGTGCCAGCAGCTTAACCCCGGGGACGCTAAATGAAAAACTGTTTTTT. The whole variable domain, remainder taken from reference TRBV7-2 and TRBJ1-4, is GAGVSQSPSNKVTEKGKDVELRCDPISGHTALYWYRQSLGQGLEFLIYFQGNSAPDKSGLPSDRFSAERTGGSVSTLTIQRTQQEDSAVYLCASSLTPGTLNEKLFFGSGTQLSVL.

This chain connects TRBV27 to TRBJ1-4; possibly TRBD1 for D (5 bases). The CDR3 consists of 16 residues. Germline CDR1 is MNHEY and CDR2 is SMNVEV (reference sequence). V was clipped by 3 bases and J by 3 bases, with 14 bases between them. CDR3 bases: TGTGCCAGCAGTTTGTCGGGGGTTCAGGCTAATGAAAAACTGTTTTTT. Translating it yields CASSLSGVQANEKLFF. The full variable domain, completed using reference TRBV27 and TRBJ1-4, is EAQVTQNPRYLITVTGKKLTVTCSQNMNHEYMSWYRQDPGLGLRQIYYSMNVEVTDKGDVPEGYKVSRKEKRNFPLILESPSPNQTSLYFCASSLSGVQANEKLFFGSGTQLSVL.

The V call is TRBV7-8, the J call TRBJ2-1; no reliable D call. CDR1 and CDR2 (germline): SGHVS, FQNEAQ. Trimming left V 2 bases short and J 8 bases short, with 19 bases between. This CDR3 is built from 16 residues. CDR3 region: CASSLLVPHIGDEQFF. CDR3 nucleotides: TGTGCCAGCAGCTTATTAGTTCCCCACATTGGGGATGAGCAGTTCTTC.

This chain connects TRBV18 to TRBJ1-3; the D is unclear. CDR1 and CDR2 from the germline V gene are KGHSH and LQKENI. The CDR3 sequence is 14 residues long. V lost 1 base and J 1 base, leaving 5 bases between the germline ends. The chain's CDR3 is CASSPQGSGNTIYF. As DNA, the CDR3 is TGTGCCAGCTCACCACAGGGTTCTGGAAACACCATATATTTT.

The chain has TRBV5-1 and TRBJ1-1; TRBD1 matches 9 bases. This CDR3 is built from 14 residues. CDR1 SGHRS and CDR2 YFSETQ come from the germline V gene. V was pared by 3 bases and J by 1 base, with 1 base of the junction left unmatched. The CDR3 sequence: CASSSQGANTEAFF. The CDR3 bases are TGCGCCAGCAGCTCACAGGGGGCGAACACTGAAGCTTTCTTT.

The chain carries TRBV4-1 and TRBJ2-7; weak D call: TRBD1 (5 bases). CDR1 MGHRA and CDR2 YSYEKL come from the germline V gene. The V and J ends lost 4 bases and 4 bases respectively, with 11 bases between them. The CDR3 contains 13 residues. The DNA for the CDR3 is TGCGCCAGCAGCCGGACATCCCAGTACGAGCAGTACTTC. Amino acids: CASSRTSQYEQYF.

The chain combines TRBV4-1 with TRBJ2-5; D unresolved. Germline CDR1 reads MGHRA; CDR2 reads YSYEKL. The CDR3 is made up of 14 amino acids. Trimming removed 2 bases at V and 3 bases at J, with 10 bases between. The chain's CDR3 is CASSQKVWEETQYF. The CDR3 bases are TGCGCCAGCAGCCAAAAGGTCTGGGAAGAGACCCAGTACTTC.

With regard to this clone: Additional DNA sequences in this sample encode the identical CDR3. The V gene is TRBV2, the J gene TRBJ2-7; no clear D gene. The germline CDR1 and CDR2 sequences are SNHLY and FYNNEI. The V and J ends lost 1 base and 3 bases respectively, with 1 base between them. The CDR3 has 11 residues. The chain's CDR3 is CASSEVYEQYF. CDR3 in DNA: TGTGCCAGCAGTGAAGTCTACGAGCAGTACTTC.

The chain joins TRBV28 to TRBJ1-1; no clear D. The CDR3 runs to 12 residues. Trimming removed 5 bases at V and 3 bases at J, with 7 bases between. Germline V CDR1 and CDR2: MDHEN, SYDVKM. CDR3 protein: CASSTLYTEAFF. The CDR3 coding sequence is TGTGCCAGCAGTACCCTCTACACTGAAGCTTTCTTT.

The chain uses TRBV6-4 and TRBJ1-2, with D perhaps matching TRBD1 (6 bases). The CDR3 contains 14 residues. V lost 3 bases and J 8 bases, leaving 16 bases between the germline ends. Germline CDR1 and CDR2: MRHNA and SNTAGT. The CDR3 reads CASSETGTHGGYTF. For the CDR3, the DNA is TGTGCCAGCAGTGAAACAGGGACCCACGGGGGCTACACCTTC.

The chain is built from TRBV27 and TRBJ2-1, with TRBD1 matching over 11 bases. CDR1 and CDR2 (germline): MNHEY, SMNVEV (reference sequence). With 8 bases clipped from V and 5 bases from J, the junction kept 8 bases outside the gene matches. This CDR3 comprises 15 residues. The CDR3 region has the DNA TGTGCCAGCTCTTGGGACAGGGGGGCAAACAATGAGCAGTTCTTC. It yields the protein CASSWDRGANNEQFF.

This chain connects TRBV18 to TRBJ1-4; D remains unclear. The V and J ends lost 2 bases and 8 bases respectively, with 9 bases between them. This CDR3 has 13 residues. Germline-derived CDR1 and CDR2 are KGHSH and LQKENI. The CDR3 DNA reads TGTGCCAGCTCACCATTAGTTTACGAAAAACTGTTTTTT. Translation: CASSPLVYEKLFF.

The chain employs TRBV6-1 and TRBJ2-5, with TRBD1 identical over 7 bases. Per germline, CDR1 MNHNS and CDR2 SASEGT. The V and J ends lost 6 bases and 1 base, in that order; junction bases with no gene match: 2. There are 13 residues in the CDR3. CDR3 DNA sequence: TGTGCCAGCAGGGGGACAGTCCAAGAGACCCAGTACTTC. It specifies CASRGTVQETQYF.

V usage is TRBV28 and J usage is TRBJ2-7; tentatively, D is TRBD1 (7 bases). The CDR3 totals 14 residues. Germline V gene sequence: CDR1 MDHEN, CDR2 SYDVKM. V lost 3 bases and J lost 2, with 11 bases in between. The CDR3 loop reads CASSLEGQPYEQYF. CDR3 coding DNA: TGTGCCAGCAGTTTGGAGGGACAGCCCTACGAGCAGTACTTC. Complete variable domain (other parts from reference TRBV28 and TRBJ2-7): DVKVTQSSRYLVKRTGEKVFLECVQDMDHENMFWYRQDPGLGLRLIYFSYDVKMKEKGDIPEGYSVSREKKERFSLILESASTNQTSMYLCASSLEGQPYEQYFGPGTRLTVT.